This TCR beta chain was obtained from a study of blood T cells in healthy people across ages. Study-level results: Diversity was estimated from one million T cells, and these estimates were considered underestimates.

The germline gives CDR1 DFQATT, CDR2 SNEGSKA (reference sequence). CDR3 length: 14 amino acids. With 3 bases removed from V and 3 bases from J, the gap between germline ends came to 14 bases. Then a second PCR, running roughly 7 to 11 cycles, was carried out with a sample-barcoded 5' primer and a J-beta primer mix. With 12 random nucleotides, a template-switch adaptor tagged each individual cDNA molecule. TCRdb ran MiXCR on the 5' RACE reads and lists one entry per CDR3 protein. Altogether hundreds of thousands of distinct CDR3 sequences are present, 45% to 50% being singletons, with the ten largest covering around 15%. Details on this clonotype: Its specificity is not known.

This TCR came from a man aged 25-40 years in good health. The sample taken for sequencing was blood. The chain employs TRBV20-1 and TRBJ2-5; perhaps D is TRBD1 or TRBD2 (6 bases each). The CDR3 DNA is TGCAGTGCTAGTACTGGGGGCGGGAAAGAGACCCAGTACTTC. Translating it yields CSASTGGGKETQYF.